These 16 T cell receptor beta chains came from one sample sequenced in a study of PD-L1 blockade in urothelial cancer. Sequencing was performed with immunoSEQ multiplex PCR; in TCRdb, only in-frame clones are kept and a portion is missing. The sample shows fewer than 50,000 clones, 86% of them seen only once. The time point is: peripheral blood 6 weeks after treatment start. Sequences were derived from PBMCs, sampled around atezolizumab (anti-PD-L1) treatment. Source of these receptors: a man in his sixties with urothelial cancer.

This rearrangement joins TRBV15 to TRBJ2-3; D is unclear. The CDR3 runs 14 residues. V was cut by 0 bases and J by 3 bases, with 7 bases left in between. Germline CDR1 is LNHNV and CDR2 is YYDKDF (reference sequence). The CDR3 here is CATSRDTGTDTQYF. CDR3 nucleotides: TGTGCCACCAGCAGAGATACCGGGACAGATACGCAGTATTTT.

CDR3 nucleotide sequence: TGCGCCAGCAGCGCTAATTACATTGGGGAGGAGGCTGAAGCTTTCTTT. It codes for CASSANYIGEEAEAFF. The V and J genes are TRBV5-1 and TRBJ1-1; D call uncertain. Per the germline V gene, CDR1 is SGHRS and CDR2 is YFSETQ. Trimming removed 4 bases at V and 6 bases at J, with 22 bases between. The CDR3 spans 16 residues. Combining the CDR3 with reference TRBV5-1 and TRBJ1-1 gives the whole variable domain KAGVTQTPRYLIKTRGQQVTLSCSPISGHRSVSWYQQTPGQGLQFLFEYFSETQRNKGNFPGRFSGRQFSNSRSEMNVSTLELGDSALYLCASSANYIGEEAEAFFGQGTRLTVV.

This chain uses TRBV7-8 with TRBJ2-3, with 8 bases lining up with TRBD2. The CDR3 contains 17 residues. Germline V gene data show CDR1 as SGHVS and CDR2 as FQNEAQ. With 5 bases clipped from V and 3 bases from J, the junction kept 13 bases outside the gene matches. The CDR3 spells CASSLLGRGARTDTQYF. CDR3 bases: TGTGCCAGCAGCCTCTTAGGGCGGGGGGCGCGTACAGATACGCAGTATTTT.

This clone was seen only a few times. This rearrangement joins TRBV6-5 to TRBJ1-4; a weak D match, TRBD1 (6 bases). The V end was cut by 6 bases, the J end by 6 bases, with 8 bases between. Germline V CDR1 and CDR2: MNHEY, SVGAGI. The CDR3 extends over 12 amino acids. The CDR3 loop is CASRQGYEKLFF. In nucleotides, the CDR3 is TGTGCCAGCAGGCAGGGGTATGAAAAACTGTTTTTT.

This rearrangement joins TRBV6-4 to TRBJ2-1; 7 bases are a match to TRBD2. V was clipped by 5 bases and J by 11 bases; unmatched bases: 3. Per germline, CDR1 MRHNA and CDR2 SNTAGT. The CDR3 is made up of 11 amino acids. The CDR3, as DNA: TGTGCCAGCAGTACCGGGACTAAGCAGTTCTTC. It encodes CASSTGTKQFF.

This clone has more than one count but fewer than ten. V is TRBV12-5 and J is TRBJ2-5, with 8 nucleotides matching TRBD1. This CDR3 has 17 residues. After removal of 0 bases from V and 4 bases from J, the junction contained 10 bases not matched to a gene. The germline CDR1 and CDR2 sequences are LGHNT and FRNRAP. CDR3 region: CASGLVGQGASRETQYF. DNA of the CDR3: TGTGCTAGTGGTTTGGTAGGGCAGGGGGCTTCCAGAGAGACCCAGTACTTC.

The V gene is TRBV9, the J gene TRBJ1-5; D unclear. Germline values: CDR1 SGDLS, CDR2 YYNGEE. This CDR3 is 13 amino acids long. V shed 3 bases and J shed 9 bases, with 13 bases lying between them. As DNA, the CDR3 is TGTGCCAGCAGCGAGGACCCCGGGAGGCCCCAGCATTTT. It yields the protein CASSEDPGRPQHF.

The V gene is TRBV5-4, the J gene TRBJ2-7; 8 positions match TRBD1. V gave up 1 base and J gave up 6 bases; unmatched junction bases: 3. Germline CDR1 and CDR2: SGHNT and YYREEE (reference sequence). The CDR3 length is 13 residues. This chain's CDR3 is CASSLQGALEQYF. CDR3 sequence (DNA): TGTGCCAGCAGCTTGCAGGGGGCTCTCGAGCAGTACTTC.

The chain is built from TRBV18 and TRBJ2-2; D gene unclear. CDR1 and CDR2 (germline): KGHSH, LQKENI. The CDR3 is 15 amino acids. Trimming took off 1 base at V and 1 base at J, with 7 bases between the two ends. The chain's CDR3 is CASSPQRLNTGELFF. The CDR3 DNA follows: TGTGCCAGCTCACCACAGAGACTGAACACCGGGGAGCTGTTTTTT.

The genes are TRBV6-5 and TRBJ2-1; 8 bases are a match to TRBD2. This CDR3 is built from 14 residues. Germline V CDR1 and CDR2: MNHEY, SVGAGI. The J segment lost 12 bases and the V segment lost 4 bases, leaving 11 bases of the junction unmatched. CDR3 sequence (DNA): TGTGCCAGCAGTTCCCTCTTAGCGGGGCTGGGGCAGTTCTTC. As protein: CASSSLLAGLGQFF.

The CDR3 nucleotides are TGTGCCAGCTCACCACCGGCAGGGGCGTTGAACACTGAAGCTTTCTTT. The encoded protein is CASSPPAGALNTEAFF. This chain links TRBV18 with TRBJ1-1, with D maybe TRBD1 (6 bases). This CDR3 is 16 amino acids long. The germline V and J ends were trimmed by 0 bases and 0 bases, with 11 bases remaining between them. The germline CDR1 and CDR2 sequences are KGHSH and LQKENI.

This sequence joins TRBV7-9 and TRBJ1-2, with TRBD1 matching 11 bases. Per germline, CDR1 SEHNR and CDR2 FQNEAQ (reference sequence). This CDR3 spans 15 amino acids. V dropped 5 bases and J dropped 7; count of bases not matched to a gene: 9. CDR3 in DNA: TGTGCCAGCAGCCCACCGGGACAGGGGGTCAGTGGCTACACCTTC. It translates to CASSPPGQGVSGYTF.

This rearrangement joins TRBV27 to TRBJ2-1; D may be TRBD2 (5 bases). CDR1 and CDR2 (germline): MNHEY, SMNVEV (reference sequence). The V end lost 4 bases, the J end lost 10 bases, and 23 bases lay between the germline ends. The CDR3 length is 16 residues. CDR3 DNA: TGTGCCAGCAGTTCGAGGCCTCGGACTGGAGCCGGGGAGCAGTTCTTC. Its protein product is CASSSRPRTGAGEQFF.

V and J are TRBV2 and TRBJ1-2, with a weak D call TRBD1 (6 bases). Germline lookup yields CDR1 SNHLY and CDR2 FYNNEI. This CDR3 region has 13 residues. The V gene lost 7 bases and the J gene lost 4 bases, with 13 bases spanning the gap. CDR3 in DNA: TGTGCCAGCAACAGGGAGAAAGGCTATGGCTACACCTTC. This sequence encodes CASNREKGYGYTF.

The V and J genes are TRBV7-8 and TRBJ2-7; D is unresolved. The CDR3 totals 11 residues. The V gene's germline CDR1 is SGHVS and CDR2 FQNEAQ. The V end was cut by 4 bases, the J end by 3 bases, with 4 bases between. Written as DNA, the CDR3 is TGTGCCAGCAGCTCCATCTACGAGCAGTACTTC. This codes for CASSSIYEQYF.

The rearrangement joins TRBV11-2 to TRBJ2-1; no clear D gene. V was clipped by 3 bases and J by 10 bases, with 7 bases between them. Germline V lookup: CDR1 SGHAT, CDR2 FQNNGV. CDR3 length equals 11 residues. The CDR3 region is CASSLTQEQFF. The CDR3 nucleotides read TGTGCCAGCAGCTTGACTCAAGAGCAGTTCTTC.